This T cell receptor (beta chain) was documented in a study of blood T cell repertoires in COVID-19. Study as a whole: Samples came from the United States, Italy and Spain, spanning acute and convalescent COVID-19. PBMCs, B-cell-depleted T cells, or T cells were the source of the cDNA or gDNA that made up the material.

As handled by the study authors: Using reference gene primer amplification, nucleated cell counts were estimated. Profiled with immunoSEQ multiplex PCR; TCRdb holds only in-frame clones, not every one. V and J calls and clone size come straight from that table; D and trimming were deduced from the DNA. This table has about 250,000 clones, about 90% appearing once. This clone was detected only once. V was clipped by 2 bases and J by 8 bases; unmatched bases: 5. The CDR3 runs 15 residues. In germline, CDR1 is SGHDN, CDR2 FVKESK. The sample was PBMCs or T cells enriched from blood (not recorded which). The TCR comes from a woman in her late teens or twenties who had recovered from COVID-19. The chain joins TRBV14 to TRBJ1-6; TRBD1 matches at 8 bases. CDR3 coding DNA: TGTGCCAGCAGCCAAATGACAGGGGATGATTCACCCCTCCACTTT. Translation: CASSQMTGDDSPLHF.